The entry below gives a single TCR beta chain sequence along with its context. This clonotype was counted at least ten times. Its antigen remains unidentified. No base qualities exist here, and no much larger clone lies one base off it. This entry belongs to a study of T cells in Graves' hyperthyroidism and ophthalmopathy (dated by TCRdb to about 2019). For the study in its entirety: Peripheral blood was sampled at the time of initial diagnosis, prior to any treatment. To identify TCR V-J signatures that set the groups apart, the researchers used a discovery cohort of 100 or so patients, made up of 40 to 45 with Graves' ophthalmopathy and 57 with stable Graves' hyperthyroidism. Whether ophthalmopathy could be predicted prospectively was tested in an independent validation cohort made up of 18 to 20 hyperthyroidism patients plus 17 patients who later progressed to ophthalmopathy. For training and testing, the 100 or so patients in the discovery cohort were randomly divided in a 7:3 ratio. In about 6 Graves' hyperthyroidism patients, the study also compared T-cell repertoires from thyroid tissue with T-cell repertoires from blood. Once sampling was done, hyperthyroidism patients were given methimazole at a starting dose of 30 mg daily, whereas ophthalmopathy patients were given high-dose intravenous methylprednisolone. According to the paper, TCR Vbeta CDR3 sequencing was carried out on 120 to 150 peripheral blood samples, which came from fewer than 50 ophthalmopathy, under 85 hyperthyroidism and approximately 17 progressor patients. Overall results and qualifications from the work: A model built on a 13 V-J signature distinguished ophthalmopathy from stable hyperthyroidism, reaching roughly 88% sensitivity and approximately 81% specificity in cross-validation and 80%/75% in testing. Most expanded thyroid clonotypes (frequency above 0.001) were also detected in blood, a finding suggesting that blood repertoires may reflect thyroid immune responses. In validation, the model predicted progression to ophthalmopathy a median of about 5.9 months before onset, with over 55% sensitivity and about 75% specificity. No statistical method was used to set the sample size in advance, and investigators knew the group allocation.

From the cysteine up to the phenylalanine, the CDR3 has a length of 15 residues. The retained sequence is limited to the CDR3, 45 bases, with the frame set at the first base. V drops 3 bases and J drops 2 bases, leaving 10 bases in between. From the germline V gene, CDR1 is MNHNS and CDR2 is SASEGT. Stable Graves' hyperthyroidism was defined as the absence of progression to ophthalmopathy over 18 months of follow-up. Hyperthyroidism patients were aged 18 to 65 years and newly diagnosed, with disease duration of less than 2 months. Exclusion was applied to patients with uncontrolled infections, other autoimmune diseases, pregnancy or lactation. Diagnoses were established on the basis of clinical symptoms, serum thyroxine and TRAb, thyroid ultrasound, and orbital computed tomography. Ficoll-Paque density gradient centrifugation was used to isolate PBMCs from around 10 ml of fresh peripheral blood. Total RNA was extracted with Trizol reagent, and quality was checked on an Agilent 2100 Bioanalyzer.

Amplification of TCR beta CDR3 regions was carried out from RNA transcripts. For the first round of RT-PCR on the TCR CDR3, the HTBI primer set was used together with the Qiagen OneStep RT-PCR kit. Libraries were constructed in a second round of multiplex PCR, after which size selection and purification were carried out. The libraries were sequenced on an Illumina HiSeq2000 using paired-end 100 bp reads. Processing in the source paper ran as follows. SOAPnuke was used to process the raw data, removing reads that contained adapters or uncalled bases, had a mean Phred below 15, or lacked an exact match to the constant primer or identifier. High-quality paired reads were merged with COPE v1.2.5, and unique nucleotide sequences were defined as clonotypes. Clonotypes were aligned to IMGT TRBV, TRBD and TRBJ reference segments using MiTCR v1.1. The analysis included only V-J combinations with a frequency above 0.0001, which together covered 98% to 99.2% of the repertoires. A TCS score was defined as the ratio between F50 (clonal expansion) and ExV (chaos), using BLOSUM62-based TCRdist between CDR3 peptides within each V-J. Welch's t-statistics and random forest reduced around 520 V-J features to roughly 13, which were used in a naive Bayes classifier (R e1071). The public reads were run again by TCRdb, first through fastp at Q25 and then through MiXCR, and only productive beta chains were kept. Rows matching on CDR3 protein sequence are summarized as one entry with the most common DNA and genes. The authors' filters were not applied to this entry. This sample holds about 200,000 distinct CDR3 sequences; about a sixth were observed only once. Roughly two fifths of the sample goes to the ten largest clones.

The clonotype was recovered from a man in his forties or fifties with Graves' hyperthyroidism. The source material was blood. The chain employs TRBV6-1 and TRBJ2-2; the D match is possibly TRBD1 or TRBD2, with 6 bases aligned in each. Read as DNA, the sequence is TGTGCCAGCAGTGATTGGGGGGCTAACACCGGGGAGCTGTTTTTT. Its protein is CASSDWGANTGELFF.